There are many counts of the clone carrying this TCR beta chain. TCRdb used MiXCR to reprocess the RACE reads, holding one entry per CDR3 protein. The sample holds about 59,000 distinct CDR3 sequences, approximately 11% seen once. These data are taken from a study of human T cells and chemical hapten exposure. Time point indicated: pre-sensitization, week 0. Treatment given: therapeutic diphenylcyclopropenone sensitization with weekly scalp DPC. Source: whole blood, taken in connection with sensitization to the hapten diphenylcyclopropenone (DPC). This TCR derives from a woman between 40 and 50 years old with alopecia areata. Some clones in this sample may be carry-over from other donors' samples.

The CDR3 spells CASSSPGQGASDTQYF. Written as DNA, the CDR3 is TGTGCCAGCAGCTCTCCCGGACAGGGGGCATCGGATACGCAGTATTTT. The chain links TRBV7-6 to TRBJ2-3, with TRBD1 matching 11 bases. The CDR3 is 16 amino acids. Germline CDR1 and CDR2: SGHVS and FNYEAQ. V trimming: 4 bases; J trimming: 6 bases; junction bases outside the gene matches: 9.